A selection of T cell receptor beta chains follows, all from one sample in a study of blood T cell repertoires in COVID-19. Generated by immunoSEQ multiplex PCR, the TCRdb table keeps only in-frame clones and is missing some. This sample has approximately 9,000 clones, with roughly 80% found just once. The sequenced sample consisted of peripheral blood. These receptors were collected from a human donor in a cohort sampled during active COVID-19. The CDR3 runs from the conserved cysteine through the conserved F or W. D genes are given only for firm matches. Expanded clones get a size class; other rows say once, few or many, or leave the size out.

v_call: TRBV6-1; d_call: .; cdr3_length: 14; clone_size: .; j_call: TRBJ1-2; cdr3_nt: TGTGCCAGCAGTGAAGATCGAGTATGGAGTGGCTACACCTTC; cdr3_aa: CASSEDRVWSGYTF
v_call: TRBV27; d_call: TRBD1; cdr3_length: 15; clone_size: .; j_call: TRBJ2-5; cdr3_nt: TGTGCCAGCAGTAGGGGGGGACAGGGCTGGGAGACCCAGTACTTC; cdr3_aa: CASSRGGQGWETQYF
v_call: TRBV27; d_call: .; cdr3_length: 15; clone_size: few; j_call: TRBJ2-7; cdr3_nt: TGTGCCAGCAGTTTAGAGGGTCGGAGCTACTACGAGCAGTACTTC; cdr3_aa: CASSLEGRSYYEQYF
v_call: TRBV7-2; d_call: .; cdr3_length: 15; clone_size: .; j_call: TRBJ1-2; cdr3_nt: TGTGCCAGCAGCTTAGAAGGAAGGCTTCGGAGGAGCTACACCTTC; cdr3_aa: CASSLEGRLRRSYTF
v_call: TRBV7-2; d_call: .; cdr3_length: 13; clone_size: .; j_call: TRBJ2-3; cdr3_nt: TGTGCCAGCAGCTCTCCTGTCGCGGGACCACGGTATTTT; cdr3_aa: CASSSPVAGPRYF
v_call: TRBV6-1; d_call: .; cdr3_length: 15; clone_size: few; j_call: TRBJ2-7; cdr3_nt: TGTGCCAGCAGTGAGAGGGGACTGCCGTCCTACGAGCAGTACTTC; cdr3_aa: CASSERGLPSYEQYF
v_call: TRBV19; d_call: .; cdr3_length: 17; clone_size: .; j_call: TRBJ2-2; cdr3_nt: TGTGCCAGTACACCGAACCCCGGGGAACCGACCGCCGGGGAGCTGTTTTTT; cdr3_aa: CASTPNPGEPTAGELFF
v_call: TRBV30; d_call: .; cdr3_length: 13; clone_size: .; j_call: TRBJ2-1; cdr3_nt: TGTGCCTGGTCCACCAACCGCCTTTCGGGGCAGTTCTTC; cdr3_aa: CAWSTNRLSGQFF
v_call: TRBV6-5; d_call: .; cdr3_length: 15; clone_size: once; j_call: TRBJ1-1; cdr3_nt: TGTGCCAGCAGTTACCTACAGGCGCGCAACACTGAAGCTTTCTTT; cdr3_aa: CASSYLQARNTEAFF
v_call: TRBV5-4; d_call: TRBD2; cdr3_length: 14; clone_size: .; j_call: TRBJ2-5; cdr3_nt: TGTGCCAGCAGCTCCAGCGGGGGTACGGAGACCCAGTACTTC; cdr3_aa: CASSSSGGTETQYF
v_call: TRBV9; d_call: .; cdr3_length: 15; clone_size: .; j_call: TRBJ2-7; cdr3_nt: TGTGCCAGCAGCGTAGATCCACAGTCCTCCTACGAGCAGTACTTC; cdr3_aa: CASSVDPQSSYEQYF
v_call: TRBV12-3/TRBV12-4; d_call: .; cdr3_length: 13; clone_size: medium-sized; j_call: TRBJ1-6; cdr3_nt: TGTGCCAGCACCCCCCAGAATAATTCACCCCTCCACTTT; cdr3_aa: CASTPQNNSPLHF
v_call: TRBV15; d_call: .; cdr3_length: 13; clone_size: .; j_call: TRBJ2-7; cdr3_nt: TGTGCCACCAGCAGAGTGCCCGGCTACGAGCAGTACTTC; cdr3_aa: CATSRVPGYEQYF
v_call: TRBV15; d_call: TRBD1; cdr3_length: 15; clone_size: .; j_call: TRBJ1-4; cdr3_nt: TGTGCCACCAGCAGAGCGGAGACAGGGTACGAAAAACTGTTTTTT; cdr3_aa: CATSRAETGYEKLFF
v_call: TRBV9; d_call: TRBD2; cdr3_length: 16; clone_size: .; j_call: TRBJ2-3; cdr3_nt: TGTGCCAGCAGCGTAGCAGTGGGGGGGAGCTCAGATACGCAGTATTTT; cdr3_aa: CASSVAVGGSSDTQYF
v_call: TRBV7-2; d_call: TRBD2; cdr3_length: 19; clone_size: .; j_call: TRBJ2-1; cdr3_nt: TGTGCCAGCAGCTTCTCCCTGGGGGGAGCGGGGGTATCCTACAATGAGCAGTTCTTC; cdr3_aa: CASSFSLGGAGVSYNEQFF
v_call: TRBV5-1; d_call: .; cdr3_length: 14; clone_size: .; j_call: TRBJ1-6; cdr3_nt: TGCGCCAGCAGCTTGGAGGGGAATAATTCACCCCTCCACTTT; cdr3_aa: CASSLEGNNSPLHF
v_call: TRBV2; d_call: TRBD2; cdr3_length: 15; clone_size: few; j_call: TRBJ2-7; cdr3_nt: TGTGCCAGCACCCCGGGACTAGCGGTGAACTACGAGCAGTACTTC; cdr3_aa: CASTPGLAVNYEQYF
v_call: TRBV11-3; d_call: .; cdr3_length: 16; clone_size: large; j_call: TRBJ2-5; cdr3_nt: TGTGCCAGCAGCTTAGATCGGGGTCCCAAGGAAGAGACCCAGTACTTC; cdr3_aa: CASSLDRGPKEETQYF
v_call: TRBV3-1/TRBV3-2; d_call: TRBD1; cdr3_length: 15; clone_size: .; j_call: TRBJ1-2; cdr3_nt: TGTGCCAGCAGCCCTGGGGACAGGGTGAGCTATGGCTACACCTTC; cdr3_aa: CASSPGDRVSYGYTF
v_call: TRBV6-4; d_call: TRBD1; cdr3_length: 15; clone_size: .; j_call: TRBJ2-2; cdr3_nt: TGTGCCAGCAGTGATACAGGGGGCAATTCGGGGGAGCTGTTTTTT; cdr3_aa: CASSDTGGNSGELFF
v_call: TRBV6-6; d_call: .; cdr3_length: 13; clone_size: .; j_call: TRBJ2-3; cdr3_nt: TGTGCCAGCAGGCGGCAGGGGACTAATACGCAGTATTTT; cdr3_aa: CASRRQGTNTQYF
v_call: TRBV24-1; d_call: TRBD1; cdr3_length: 13; clone_size: .; j_call: TRBJ1-1; cdr3_nt: TGTGCCACCAGTGACGGGACAGCCCGTGTAGCTTTCTTT; cdr3_aa: CATSDGTARVAFF
v_call: TRBV2; d_call: .; cdr3_length: 14; clone_size: .; j_call: TRBJ2-7; cdr3_nt: TGTGCCAGCAGTGGGCACAGGGAGGGGTACGAGCAGTACTTC; cdr3_aa: CASSGHREGYEQYF
v_call: TRBV9; d_call: TRBD1; cdr3_length: 15; clone_size: once; j_call: TRBJ1-2; cdr3_nt: TGTGCCAGCAGCGTAGTGGAAGGACAGGGGTATGGCTACACCTTC; cdr3_aa: CASSVVEGQGYGYTF
v_call: TRBV23-1; d_call: .; cdr3_length: 17; clone_size: once; j_call: TRBJ2-5; cdr3_nt: TGCGCCAGCAGTCAACCCCAAAGCCAGGGCCACCAAGAGACCCAGTACTTC; cdr3_aa: CASSQPQSQGHQETQYF
v_call: TRBV4-3; d_call: .; cdr3_length: 16; clone_size: .; j_call: TRBJ2-3; cdr3_nt: TGCGCCAGCAGCCAAGCCCCCGCCGCGGGCACAGATACGCAGTATTTT; cdr3_aa: CASSQAPAAGTDTQYF
v_call: TRBV29-1; d_call: TRBD1; cdr3_length: 10; clone_size: .; j_call: TRBJ1-2; cdr3_nt: TGCAGCGGGACAGGCTATGGCTACACCTTC; cdr3_aa: CSGTGYGYTF
v_call: TRBV4-3; d_call: .; cdr3_length: 14; clone_size: .; j_call: TRBJ2-7; cdr3_nt: TGCGCCAGCAGCCAAGATACAGGCTCCTACGAGCAGTACTTC; cdr3_aa: CASSQDTGSYEQYF
v_call: TRBV7-2; d_call: TRBD1; cdr3_length: 15; clone_size: .; j_call: TRBJ2-1; cdr3_nt: TGTGCCAGCAGCTGGGGACAGGGAGATTACAATGAGCAGTTCTTC; cdr3_aa: CASSWGQGDYNEQFF
v_call: TRBV7-8; d_call: .; cdr3_length: 14; clone_size: few; j_call: TRBJ1-6; cdr3_nt: TGTGCCAGCAGCTTAGATCTATCGAATTCACCCCTCCACTTT; cdr3_aa: CASSLDLSNSPLHF
v_call: TRBV30; d_call: .; cdr3_length: 17; clone_size: .; j_call: TRBJ1-6; cdr3_nt: TGTGCCTCCCTAAGACGGGGTTTAGAGAATGGCAATTCACCCCTCCACTTT; cdr3_aa: CASLRRGLENGNSPLHF